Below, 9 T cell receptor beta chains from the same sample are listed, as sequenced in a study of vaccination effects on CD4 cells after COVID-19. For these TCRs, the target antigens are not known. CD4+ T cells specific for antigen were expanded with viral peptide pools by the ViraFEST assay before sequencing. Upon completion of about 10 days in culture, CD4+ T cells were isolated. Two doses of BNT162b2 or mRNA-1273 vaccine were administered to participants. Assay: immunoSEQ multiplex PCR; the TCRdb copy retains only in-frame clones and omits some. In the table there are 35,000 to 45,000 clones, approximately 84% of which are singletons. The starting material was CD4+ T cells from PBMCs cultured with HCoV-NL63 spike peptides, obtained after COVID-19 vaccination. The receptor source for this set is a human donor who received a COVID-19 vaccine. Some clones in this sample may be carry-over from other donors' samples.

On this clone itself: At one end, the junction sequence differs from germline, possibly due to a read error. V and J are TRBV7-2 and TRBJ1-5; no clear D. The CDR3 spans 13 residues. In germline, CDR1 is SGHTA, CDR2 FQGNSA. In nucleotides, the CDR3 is TGTGCCAGCAGTTTAGGACGAGGCCAGCCCCAGCATTTT. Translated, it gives CASSLGRGQPQHF.

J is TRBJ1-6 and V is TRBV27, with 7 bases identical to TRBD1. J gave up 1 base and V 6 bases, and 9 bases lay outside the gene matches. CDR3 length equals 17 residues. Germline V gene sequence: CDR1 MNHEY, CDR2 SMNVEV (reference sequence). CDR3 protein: CASRSTGELSYNSPLHF. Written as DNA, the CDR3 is TGTGCCAGCAGGTCTACAGGGGAGCTGTCCTATAATTCACCCCTCCACTTT.

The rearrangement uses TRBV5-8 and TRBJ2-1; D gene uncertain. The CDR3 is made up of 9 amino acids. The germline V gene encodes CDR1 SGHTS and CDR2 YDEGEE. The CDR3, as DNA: TGTTCTGGGTCCGATGAGCAGTTCTTC. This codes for CSGSDEQFF.

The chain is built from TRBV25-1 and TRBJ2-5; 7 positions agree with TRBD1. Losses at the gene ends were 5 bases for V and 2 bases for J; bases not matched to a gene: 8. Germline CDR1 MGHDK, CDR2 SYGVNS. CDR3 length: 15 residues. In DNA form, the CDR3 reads TGTGCCAGCAGTTTTCCTCGGACAGGTCAAGAGACCCAGTACTTC. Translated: CASSFPRTGQETQYF.

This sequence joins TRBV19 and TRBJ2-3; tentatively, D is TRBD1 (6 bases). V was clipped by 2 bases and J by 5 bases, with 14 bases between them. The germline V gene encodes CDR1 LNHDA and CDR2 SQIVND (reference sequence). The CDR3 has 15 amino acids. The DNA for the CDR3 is TGTGCCAGTAGTATAAACCCACAGGGAGTAGATACGCAGTATTTT. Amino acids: CASSINPQGVDTQYF.

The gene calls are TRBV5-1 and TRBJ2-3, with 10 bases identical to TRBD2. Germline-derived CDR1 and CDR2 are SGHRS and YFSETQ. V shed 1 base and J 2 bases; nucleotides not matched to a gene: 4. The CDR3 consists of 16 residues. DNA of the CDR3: TGCGCCAGCAGCTTGAGGCTAGCGGGGGACACAGATACGCAGTATTTT. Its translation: CASSLRLAGDTDTQYF.

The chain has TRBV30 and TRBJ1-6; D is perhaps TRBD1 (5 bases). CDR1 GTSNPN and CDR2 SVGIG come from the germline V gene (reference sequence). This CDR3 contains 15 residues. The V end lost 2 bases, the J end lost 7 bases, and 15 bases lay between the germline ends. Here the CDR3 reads CAWSQSGSGNSPLHF. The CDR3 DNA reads TGTGCCTGGAGTCAATCAGGGAGCGGGAATTCACCCCTCCACTTT.

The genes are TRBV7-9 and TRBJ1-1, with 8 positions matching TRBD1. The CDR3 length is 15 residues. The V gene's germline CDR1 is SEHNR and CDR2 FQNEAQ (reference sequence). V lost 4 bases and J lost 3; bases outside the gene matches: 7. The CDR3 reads CASSSTGGWDTEAFF. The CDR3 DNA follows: TGTGCCAGCAGCTCCACAGGGGGTTGGGACACTGAAGCTTTCTTT. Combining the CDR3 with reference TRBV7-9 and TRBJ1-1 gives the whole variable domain DTGVSQNPRHKITKRGQNVTFRCDPISEHNRLYWYRQTLGQGPEFLTYFQNEAQLEKSRLLSDRFSAERPKGSFSTLEIQRTEQGDSAMYLCASSSTGGWDTEAFFGQGTRLTVV.

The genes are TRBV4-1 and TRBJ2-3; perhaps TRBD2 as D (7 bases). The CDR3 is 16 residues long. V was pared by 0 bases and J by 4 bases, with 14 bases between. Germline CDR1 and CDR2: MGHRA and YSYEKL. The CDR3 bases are TGCGCCAGCAGCCAAGAAGGAGGGGGGGTCGCAGATACGCAGTATTTT. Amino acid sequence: CASSQEGGGVADTQYF.